This is a list of T cell receptor beta chains from one sample in a study of CD8+CD57+ T cells in acquired aplastic anemia. TCRdb reanalysed the reads using MiXCR and keeps one entry per CDR3 protein. This table has around 170,000 distinct CDR3 sequences, around half appearing once. Sequencing used sorted CD4+, CD8+, or CD8+CD57+ T cells (not recorded which) from PBMCs. Source of these receptors: a human donor with aplastic anemia. CDR3s include the opening cysteine and the closing phenylalanine or tryptophan. The order of the fields is clone size, D gene, J gene, V gene, CDR3 protein, CDR3 DNA. D genes are given only for firm matches. Some rows have no size entry. The others give once, few or many, or a class for an expanded clone.

>-|TRBD2|TRBJ2-7|TRBV7-2
CASSRSGRSYEQYF
TGTGCCAGCAGCCGTAGCGGGAGATCCTACGAGCAGTACTTC
>few|-|TRBJ1-2|TRBV12-5
CASGLAIDSYGYTF
TGTGCTAGTGGTTTGGCTATAGACAGCTATGGCTACACCTTC
>-|TRBD2|TRBJ2-7|TRBV10-2
CASRTSGLEQYF
TGCGCCAGTAGGACTAGCGGGCTCGAGCAGTACTTC
>few|TRBD1|TRBJ1-3|TRBV6-1
CASSVNRGNSGNTIYF
TGTGCCAGCAGTGTTAACAGGGGCAACTCTGGAAACACCATATATTTT
>-|-|TRBJ1-1|TRBV9
CASSVDPGTAFF
TGTGCCAGCAGCGTAGATCCCGGGACGGCTTTCTTT
>many|-|TRBJ1-1|TRBV6-2/TRBV6-3
CASRSQGRTEAFF
TGTGCCAGCAGGTCTCAGGGGCGCACTGAAGCTTTCTTT
>-|TRBD2|TRBJ2-1|TRBV5-1
CASSLGGGENEQFF
TGCGCCAGCAGCTTGGGCGGGGGGGAGAATGAGCAGTTCTTC
>many|-|TRBJ2-7|TRBV7-2
CASSLVQTSYEQYF
TGTGCCAGCAGCTTAGTTCAGACATCCTACGAGCAGTACTTC
>many|TRBD2|TRBJ2-7|TRBV5-4
CASSFAPGASGSTSYEQYF
TGTGCCAGCAGCTTCGCCCCCGGGGCAAGCGGGAGCACCTCCTACGAGCAGTACTTC
>-|-|TRBJ2-7|TRBV29-1
CSVIDKGPLDEQYF
TGCAGCGTTATTGACAAAGGCCCCTTAGACGAGCAGTACTTC
>once|-|TRBJ1-1|TRBV5-1
CASSLVTGMNTEAFF
TGCGCCAGCAGCTTGGTGACGGGTATGAACACTGAAGCTTTCTTT
>few|-|TRBJ2-7|TRBV29-1
CSGQKNYEQYF
TGCAGCGGGCAGAAGAACTACGAGCAGTACTTC
>many|TRBD1|TRBJ2-7|TRBV7-8
CASSSGTGNFYEQYF
TGTGCCAGCAGCTCCGGGACAGGGAATTTCTACGAGCAGTACTTC
>many|-|TRBJ1-2|TRBV19
CASSPRQERAYGYTF
TGTGCCAGTAGTCCTCGACAGGAACGAGCCTATGGCTACACCTTC
>-|TRBD1|TRBJ2-4|TRBV5-1
CASSLGLTGRSAKNIQYF
TGCGCCAGCAGCTTGGGGTTGACAGGGAGATCTGCCAAAAACATTCAGTACTTC
>-|-|TRBJ2-7|TRBV11-2
CASSSSAGAYYEQYF
TGTGCCAGCAGCAGTTCGGCGGGGGCGTACTACGAGCAGTACTTC
>few|TRBD1|TRBJ2-1|TRBV5-1
CASSLAGTGGSGRSYNEQFF
TGCGCCAGCAGCTTGGCCGGGACAGGGGGGAGCGGGAGGTCGTACAATGAGCAGTTCTTC
>once|-|TRBJ1-2|TRBV2
CASSEAQGAGYTF
TGTGCCAGCAGTGAAGCACAAGGTGCTGGCTACACCTTC
>-|-|TRBJ1-1|TRBV7-2
CASISLELGTEAFF
TGTGCCAGCATCTCGCTAGAGTTGGGCACTGAAGCTTTCTTT
>-|TRBD1|TRBJ1-2|TRBV20-1
CRGDTGDNYGYTF
TGCAGGGGCGACACAGGGGATAACTATGGCTACACCTTC
>-|-|TRBJ1-1|TRBV29-1
CSVEGTEAFF
TGCAGCGTTGAGGGTACAGAAGCTTTCTTT
>-|-|TRBJ2-5|TRBV12-3/TRBV12-4
CASRGREETQYF
TGTGCCAGCAGAGGCAGGGAAGAGACCCAGTACTTC
>few|TRBD2|TRBJ2-3|TRBV24-1
CATSESGGITDTQYF
TGTGCCACCAGTGAATCGGGGGGGATCACAGATACGCAGTATTTT
>medium-sized|-|TRBJ1-3|TRBV2
CASRASGNTIYF
TGTGCCAGCAGGGCCTCTGGAAACACCATATATTTT
>-|-|TRBJ2-7|TRBV24-1
CATSEGGSGEQYF
TGTGCCACCAGTGAGGGTGGTTCAGGGGAGCAGTACTTC
>many|-|TRBJ1-1|TRBV7-9
CASSSVRTGNTEAFF
TGTGCCAGCAGCTCGGTTAGGACCGGGAACACTGAAGCTTTCTTT
>-|-|TRBJ2-5|TRBV25-1
CASTTAGAERETQYF
TGTGCCAGCACCACCGCTGGGGCGGAGAGGGAGACCCAGTACTTC
>-|-|TRBJ1-6|TRBV7-9
CASSLDYNSPLHF
TGTGCCAGCAGCTTAGATTATAATTCACCCCTCCACTTT
>many|-|TRBJ2-5|TRBV20-1
CSAGFRETQYF
TGCAGTGCGGGCTTCCGAGAGACCCAGTACTTC
>-|-|TRBJ1-6|TRBV4-3
CASSQDEGDYNSPLHF
TGCGCCAGCAGCCAAGACGAAGGGGACTATAATTCACCCCTCCACTTT
>-|TRBD2|TRBJ2-3|TRBV2
CASSGWGGTDTQYF
TGTGCCAGCAGTGGGTGGGGGGGTACAGATACGCAGTATTTT
>many|-|TRBJ2-7|TRBV7-8
CASSLGPAGNYEQYF
TGTGCCAGCAGCTTAGGGCCCGCGGGAAACTACGAGCAGTACTTC
>-|TRBD1|TRBJ1-1|TRBV7-3
CASSRQGHTEAFF
TGTGCCAGCAGCAGACAGGGACACACTGAAGCTTTCTTT
>-|-|TRBJ2-7|TRBV2
CATRTQLVTQYF
TGTGCCACCCGCACCCAACTAGTTACGCAGTACTTC
>-|TRBD2|TRBJ2-1|TRBV4-2
CASSPLSGGANEQFF
TGTGCCAGCAGCCCTCTTAGCGGGGGGGCCAATGAGCAGTTCTTC
>few|-|TRBJ2-1|TRBV4-2
CASSQDDARYGEQFF
TGTGCCAGCAGCCAAGACGATGCTAGGTACGGTGAGCAGTTCTTC
>few|TRBD1|TRBJ2-7|TRBV10-3
CATGTRLGQGSTYEQYF
TGTGCCACCGGAACGAGGTTGGGACAGGGCTCAACCTACGAGCAGTACTTC
>-|TRBD2|TRBJ2-5|TRBV29-1
CSVVGGGLAAWETQYF
TGCAGCGTTGTGGGGGGGGGACTAGCGGCTTGGGAGACCCAGTACTTC
>-|-|TRBJ2-6|TRBV30
CAWSTGSGANVLTF
TGTGCCTGGAGTACGGGATCTGGGGCCAACGTCCTGACTTTC
>once|TRBD1|TRBJ1-2|TRBV24-1
CATSDTDREANYGYTF
TGTGCCACCAGTGACACGGACAGGGAGGCGAACTATGGCTACACCTTC
>few|-|TRBJ1-1|TRBV6-4
CASSDSGTTEAFF
TGTGCCAGCAGTGACTCGGGAACCACTGAAGCTTTCTTT
>few|TRBD1|TRBJ2-7|TRBV7-9
CASSSNRDRSYEQYF
TGTGCCAGCAGCTCAAACCGGGACAGGTCCTACGAGCAGTACTTC
>many|-|TRBJ2-6|TRBV12-3/TRBV12-4
CASSLGSGANVLTF
TGTGCCAGCAGTCTAGGGTCTGGGGCCAACGTCCTGACTTTC
>-|-|TRBJ2-7|TRBV7-9
CASSPGAGYEQYF
TGTGCCAGCAGTCCCGGGGCAGGCTACGAGCAGTACTTC
>-|TRBD1|TRBJ2-3|TRBV5-1
CASSLLGTGTDTQYF
TGCGCCAGCAGTCTGTTGGGGACAGGCACAGATACGCAGTATTTT
>few|-|TRBJ2-1|TRBV5-6
CASSIGGPSNEQFF
TGTGCCAGCAGCATCGGGGGGCCGAGCAATGAGCAGTTCTTC
>few|-|TRBJ1-1|TRBV2
CASSEWTANTEAFF
TGTGCCAGCAGTGAATGGACGGCGAACACTGAAGCTTTCTTT